The 30 T cell receptor beta chains reported below all come from one sample, sequenced in a study of vaccination and CD4 T cells after COVID-19. These TCRs' antigens remain unknown. Treatment defined: roughly nine-day PBMC culture with coronavirus spike peptide pools or control peptides (ViraFEST assay). The Oncomine TCR Beta short-read assay was applied to DNA of cultured CD4+ T cells. TCRdb re-called the PCR reads with MiXCR, one entry per CDR3 protein. The table has roughly 14,000 distinct CDR3 sequences, less than 30% seen once; the top ten hold over 15%. Sequencing used CD4+ T cells from blood, cultured in vitro, obtained before SARS-CoV-2 vaccination. The receptors shown here come from a human donor who received a COVID-19 vaccine.

This clonotype was seen more than once but under ten times. The CDR3 region has the DNA TGTGCCAGTAGTCGCCGGGACAGGGGTTACCAGCCCCAGCATTTT. It codes for CASSRRDRGYQPQHF. The V gene is TRBV19, the J gene TRBJ1-5, with 10 bases matching TRBD1. The CDR3 covers 15 residues. Germline loops: CDR1 LNHDA, CDR2 SQIVND (reference sequence). Trimming removed 5 bases from V and 7 bases from J; junction bases left unmatched: 8.

The rearrangement joins TRBV10-3 to TRBJ2-5, with 8 bases identical to TRBD2. The CDR3 extends over 17 amino acids. In germline, CDR1 is ENHRY, CDR2 SYGVKD. V lost 3 bases to trimming and J lost 5 bases; unmatched junction nucleotides: 14. The DNA of the CDR3 is TGTGCCATCAGTGACGTTCAGCGGGGGATCTCATCGGAGACCCAGTACTTC. Translating it yields CAISDVQRGISSETQYF.

V and J are TRBV20-1 and TRBJ2-7; TRBD2 might be the D (5 bases). V was trimmed by 0 bases and J by 0 bases, leaving 6 bases between them. The CDR3 has 13 amino acids. In germline, CDR1 is DFQATT, CDR2 SNEGSKA (reference sequence). As DNA, the CDR3 is TGCAGTGCTAGAGAGGCGGGCTCCTACGAGCAGTACTTC. Translating gives CSAREAGSYEQYF.

The rearrangement uses TRBV21-1 and TRBJ2-7; the table assigns TRBD1, which was not confirmed against the DNA. TRBV21-1 is an annotated pseudogene. The CDR3 is 15 amino acids. Written as DNA, the CDR3 is TGTGCCAGCAGCAACCGGGACAGGGGGCTCAGCGAGCAGTACTTC. This gives the protein CASSNRDRGLSEQYF.

This clonotype was detected only a few times. The chain links TRBV7-9 to TRBJ1-2; 9 bases align to TRBD1. V lost 1 base to trimming and J lost 8 bases; unmatched junction nucleotides: 5. The germline CDR1 and CDR2 sequences are SEHNR and FQNEAQ (reference sequence). The CDR3 totals 14 residues. CDR3: CASSLGTGGEGYTF. Written as DNA, the CDR3 is TGTGCCAGCAGCTTAGGAACAGGGGGCGAAGGCTACACCTTC.

The rearrangement links TRBV6-1 to TRBJ1-1; TRBD1 is a possible D gene (6 bases). Germline V CDR1 and CDR2: MNHNS, SASEGT. CDR3 size: 15 residues. V lost 9 bases and J lost 2, with 19 bases in between. The CDR3 DNA reads TGTGCCAGTGAGGGAAATCGGGGACATAACACTGAAGCTTTCTTT. Translating gives CASEGNRGHNTEAFF.

This clonotype is classed as large. The gene calls are TRBV6-5 and TRBJ2-3, with D unresolved. V shed 2 bases and J shed 0 bases, with 12 bases lying between them. Germline loops: CDR1 MNHEY, CDR2 SVGAGI. CDR3 length equals 16 residues. CDR3 amino acids: CASSYGAMLSTDTQYF. CDR3 bases: TGTGCCAGCAGTTACGGTGCTATGCTTAGCACAGATACGCAGTATTTT.

The table lists this clonotype with a count of one. The rearrangement joins TRBV3-1 to TRBJ2-5; possibly TRBD2 for D (5 bases). The V and J ends lost 4 bases and 4 bases respectively, with 13 bases between them. This CDR3 has 14 residues. Germline CDR1 and CDR2: LGHDT and YNNKEL (reference sequence). Here the CDR3 DNA reads TGTGCCAGCAGCCTGCTTCCGAGGGCAGAGACCCAGTACTTC. Translating gives CASSLLPRAETQYF.

CDR3 bases: TGTGCCACCAGTGATCCGACAGGGGACGGCACAGATACGCAGTATTTT. Its translation: CATSDPTGDGTDTQYF. The chain has TRBV24-1 and TRBJ2-3; 8 positions match TRBD1. The CDR3 extends over 16 amino acids. Germline CDR1 and CDR2: KGHDR and SFDVKD. J gave up 1 base and V 3 bases, and 5 bases lay outside the gene matches.

The chain has TRBV25-1 and TRBJ1-1; 7 bases map to TRBD1. Looked up from germline, CDR1 is MGHDK and CDR2 is SYGVNS. J lost 4 bases, V lost 8 bases, and 7 bases had no gene match. The CDR3 runs 13 residues. CDR3 sequence (DNA): TGTGCCAGCCGAACGACAGGGCGCACTGAAGCTTTCTTT. Translated, it gives CASRTTGRTEAFF.

This clonotype was seen a handful of times. V and J are TRBV24-1 and TRBJ2-3; 13 bases align to TRBD2. Trimming took 2 bases from V and 11 from J; bases not matched to a gene: 0. CDR3 length: 13 residues. Germline-derived CDR1 and CDR2 are KGHDR and SFDVKD. CDR3 DNA: TGTGCCACCAGTGATTGGACTAGCGGGGGGCAGTATTTT. It yields the protein CATSDWTSGGQYF.

The chain carries TRBV23-1 and TRBJ2-7, with 9 bases lining up with TRBD1. TRBV23-1 is labeled an ORF, and its function is uncertain. The ends lost 2 bases at V and 1 base at J; junction bases unmatched: 15. CDR3 length: 19 amino acids. The CDR3 region has the DNA TGCGCCAGCAGTCAAACGGTTCCCGGGACAGGGCATATATCCTACGAGCAGTACTTC. As protein: CASSQTVPGTGHISYEQYF.

This clonotype was counted between two and nine times. One end of the junction varies from germline; a read error may be responsible. The chain links TRBV7-2 to TRBJ2-7; 7 nucleotides line up with TRBD2. The CDR3 runs to 14 residues. Germline CDR1 is SGHTA and CDR2 is FQGNSA. The CDR3 DNA reads as TGTGCCAGCAGCCTAGCGGCCCGCTCCTACGAGCAGTACTTC. It codes for CASSLAARSYEQYF.

The chain has TRBV6-1 and TRBJ1-1, with 9 nucleotides matching TRBD1. Germline V gives CDR1 MNHNS, CDR2 SASEGT. CDR3 length: 16 amino acids. Unmatched junction bases numbered 9, after V lost 6 bases and J lost 1 base. The CDR3 coding sequence is TGTGCCAGCAGACCCTATGGGGACAGGGAGAACACTGAAGCTTTCTTT. It specifies CASRPYGDRENTEAFF.

This clonotype was detected only a few times. The rearrangement links TRBV2 to TRBJ1-6; D is undetermined. Germline V gene sequence: CDR1 SNHLY, CDR2 FYNNEI. This CDR3 has 13 residues. V lost 7 bases and J 4 bases, leaving 8 bases between the germline ends. In nucleotides, the CDR3 is TGTGCCAGCACGGACCCATATAATTCACCCCTCCACTTT. Its translation: CASTDPYNSPLHF.

This clonotype showed up just a few times. The rearrangement links TRBV7-7 to TRBJ1-1; no clear D gene. The germline V gene has CDR1 SSHAT and CDR2 FNYEAQ (reference sequence). Trimming took 5 bases from V and 3 from J, leaving 10 bases between them. The CDR3 has 13 amino acids. The CDR3 bases are TGTGCCAGCAGCCCTGACCGGTACACTGAAGCTTTCTTT. Its translation: CASSPDRYTEAFF.

The V call is TRBV11-2, the J call TRBJ1-2; D not resolved. V was pared by 2 bases and J by 7 bases, with 11 bases between. The CDR3 extends over 13 amino acids. The germline gives CDR1 SGHAT, CDR2 FQNNGV. CDR3: CASSLTSSGGYTF. In nucleotides, the CDR3 is TGTGCCAGCAGCTTAACGTCTTCGGGTGGCTACACCTTC.

The rearrangement links TRBV12-3 or TRBV12-4 to TRBJ2-3, with 8 bases matching TRBD1. The CDR3 totals 16 residues. Trimming at V came to 6 bases and at J to 2 bases, leaving 10 bases not matched to a gene. The CDR3 protein is CASSYSGGSLTDTQYF. In nucleotides, the CDR3 is TGTGCCAGCAGCTACTCAGGGGGCTCGCTCACAGATACGCAGTATTTT.

Only one count was recorded for this clonotype. The V gene is TRBV20-1, the J gene TRBJ2-5; D may be TRBD2 (6 bases). There are 14 residues in the CDR3. Germline values: CDR1 DFQATT, CDR2 SNEGSKA (reference sequence). The V gene lost 0 bases and the J gene lost 0 bases, with 8 bases spanning the gap. CDR3 region: CSARELAHQETQYF. The CDR3 DNA sequence: TGCAGTGCTAGAGAGCTAGCGCACCAAGAGACCCAGTACTTC.

V is TRBV7-3 and J is TRBJ2-6, with 7 bases aligning to TRBD2. CDR3 length equals 17 residues. Germline loops: CDR1 SGHTA, CDR2 FQGTGA. The junction had 4 bases not matched to a gene; V was cut back by 2 bases and J by 0 bases. The CDR3 protein is CASSLSRGTSGANVLTF. The CDR3 DNA is TGTGCCAGCAGCTTATCGCGGGGGACCTCTGGGGCCAACGTCCTGACTTTC.

This clonotype was counted between two and nine times. The chain carries TRBV12-3 or TRBV12-4 and TRBJ2-1; no reliable D call. This CDR3 spans 10 amino acids. V lost 8 bases and J 10 bases, leaving 9 bases between the germline ends. CDR3 sequence: CASGTVEQFF. As DNA, the CDR3 is TGTGCCAGCGGTACGGTCGAGCAGTTCTTC.

The chain has TRBV12-3 or TRBV12-4 and TRBJ2-5, with 7 positions matching TRBD2. The trim removed 1 base at V and 5 bases at J, leaving 16 bases unmatched. The CDR3 contains 18 residues. The CDR3 sequence is CASSLGLGAGVLRETQYF. Written as DNA, the CDR3 is TGTGCCAGCAGTTTAGGATTGGGCGCGGGGGTACTCCGGGAGACCCAGTACTTC.

The genes are TRBV9 and TRBJ1-1, with TRBD1 matching over 8 bases. This CDR3 has 15 amino acids. The V gene end was trimmed by 3 bases and the J gene end by 3 bases; junction bases not matched to a gene: 7. Per germline, CDR1 SGDLS and CDR2 YYNGEE. For the CDR3, the DNA is TGTGCCAGCAGCGCGAGACAGGGGAGGGACACTGAAGCTTTCTTT. Residues: CASSARQGRDTEAFF.

This sequence joins TRBV29-1 and TRBJ1-1; D is unclear. Trimming took 4 bases from V and 0 from J, leaving 9 bases between them. Germline values: CDR1 SQVTM, CDR2 ANQGSEA. The CDR3 sequence is 13 residues long. The CDR3 protein is CSVVQKMNTEAFF. The CDR3 DNA reads TGCAGCGTTGTGCAAAAGATGAACACTGAAGCTTTCTTT. Full variable domain (outside the CDR3, taken from reference TRBV29-1 and TRBJ1-1): SAVISQKPSRDICQRGTSLTIQCQVDSQVTMMFWYRQQPGQSLTLIATANQGSEATYESGFVIDKFPISRPNLTFSTLTVSNMSPEDSSIYLCSVVQKMNTEAFFGQGTRLTVV.

V usage is TRBV9 and J usage is TRBJ1-2; 8 bases align to TRBD1. Unmatched junction bases numbered 8, after V lost 0 bases and J lost 10 bases. Germline CDR1 and CDR2: SGDLS and YYNGEE. CDR3 length: 14 amino acids. In DNA form, the CDR3 reads TGTGCCAGCAGCGTAGGACAGGGGACACACCCCTACACCTTC. This sequence encodes CASSVGQGTHPYTF.

This chain links TRBV6-5 with TRBJ2-2, with 13 bases fitting TRBD2. The CDR3 extends over 19 amino acids. The V segment lost 2 bases and the J segment 5 bases; nucleotides outside the gene matches: 11. Germline V gene sequence: CDR1 MNHEY, CDR2 SVGAGI. CDR3 region: CASSYVTSGGARYTGELFF. The CDR3 DNA reads TGTGCCAGCAGTTACGTTACTAGCGGGGGGGCACGTTATACCGGGGAGCTGTTTTTT.

This chain uses TRBV15 with TRBJ2-1, with D maybe TRBD1 (5 bases). CDR1 and CDR2 (germline): LNHNV, YYDKDF (reference sequence). There are 16 residues in the CDR3. V was clipped by 0 bases and J by 4 bases, with 13 bases between them. The CDR3 here is CATSRDRTNVYNEQFF. The CDR3 DNA reads as TGTGCCACCAGCAGAGACCGGACAAATGTATACAATGAGCAGTTCTTC.

A few counts support this clonotype. This chain uses TRBV6-1 with TRBJ1-3; 9 positions agree with TRBD1. The J segment lost 2 bases and the V segment lost 8 bases, leaving 4 bases of the junction unmatched. CDR1 is MNHNS and CDR2 is SASEGT in the germline V gene. The CDR3 has 14 residues. CDR3 DNA sequence: TGTGCCAGCGGGACAGGGAGAACTGGAAACACCATATATTTT. This codes for CASGTGRTGNTIYF.

This clonotype was detected only a few times. The gene calls are TRBV19 and TRBJ2-2; TRBD1 agrees at 8 bases. This CDR3 region has 17 residues. The germline V gene encodes CDR1 LNHDA and CDR2 SQIVND (reference sequence). J was trimmed by 2 bases and V by 7 bases; bases with no gene match: 12. CDR3 residues: CASTELGGTGNTGELFF. In DNA, the CDR3 is TGTGCCAGTACCGAACTAGGAGGGACAGGAAACACCGGGGAGCTGTTTTTT.

The rearrangement links TRBV18 to TRBJ1-1; D gene unclear. V lost 4 bases to trimming and J lost 0 bases, with 27 bases between them. Germline V gene sequence: CDR1 KGHSH, CDR2 LQKENI. The CDR3 has 20 residues. The chain's CDR3 is CASSLLMGRRVSGMNTEAFF. DNA for the CDR3: TGTGCCAGCTCACTACTTATGGGGAGGAGGGTATCCGGTATGAACACTGAAGCTTTCTTT.